Sequencing of this T cell receptor beta chain was carried out in a study of CD8+ T cells in alopecia areata. Treatment of the sample: oral pan-JAK inhibitor, 5-10 mg twice daily. This clone has more than one count but fewer than ten. Losses at the gene ends were 8 bases for V and 6 bases for J; bases not matched to a gene: 5. The CDR3 has 12 residues. CDR1 is SQVTM and CDR2 is ANQGSEA in the germline V gene. Extraction of RNA preceded its reverse transcription into cDNA, which served as the sequencing template. Profiled with immunoSEQ multiplex PCR; TCRdb holds only in-frame clones, not every one. The sample records about 270,000 clones, around three fifths being singletons.

The chain links TRBV29-1 to TRBJ1-4; 8 nucleotides agree with TRBD1. The clonotype originates from a human donor with alopecia areata. This material consisted of CD4+ T cells sorted from blood, taken at approximately week 51, from a patient treated with tofacitinib. CDR3: CSFGQGDEKLFF. In DNA form, the CDR3 reads TGCAGCTTCGGACAGGGTGATGAAAAACTGTTTTTT.